The subject of this entry is one TCR beta chain. Its antigen is unidentified. As originally analysed: ImmunoSEQ supplied junction-only sequences lacking quality scores, so filtering was different. Assay: immunoSEQ multiplex PCR; the TCRdb copy retains only in-frame clones and omits some. V and J calls and clone size come straight from that table; D and trimming were deduced from the DNA. The sample has roughly 2,000,000 clones; around 93% are singletons. This entry belongs to a study of shared clonotypes between healthy human individuals. Study-wide background: A donor's plate count was three for CD4 naive and three for CD4 memory; CD8 naive had two and CD8 memory one.

Notes on the study in general: An effect of sequencing depth on clonotype sharing among donors was expected. Rarefaction demonstrated incomplete sorted-subset sequencing despite large depth.

Deletions cut 1 base from V and 7 bases from J, with 13 bases between. The CDR3 loop spans 14 amino acids. CDR1 is MGHDK and CDR2 is SYGVNS in the germline V gene. Positively selected for CCR7, the CD45RO-negative cells used as naive CD8 cells excluded terminally differentiated effector memory CD45RA+ cells. The sequenced sample consisted of naive CD8+ T cells from PBMCs. The clonotype was recovered from a man in his late teens or twenties in good health. Some clones in this sample may be carry-over from other donors' samples. The chain joins TRBV25-1 to TRBJ2-5; D not resolved. The DNA for the CDR3 is TGTGCCAGCAGTGAATTAGTCGAATTGGGGACCCAGTACTTC. Translating gives CASSELVELGTQYF.